This T cell receptor beta chain is drawn from a study of CD8+CD57+ T cells in acquired aplastic anemia. The CDR3 has 15 amino acids. The V and J ends lost 3 bases and 0 bases respectively, with 9 bases between them. In germline, CDR1 is SGHVS, CDR2 FNYEAQ. Selection for sequencing was limited to patients who had shown CD8+CD57+ cell expansion by flow cytometry. Profiling that covered TCR beta VDJ and CDR3 relied on genomic DNA as its template. TCRdb re-called the reads with MiXCR, one entry per CDR3 protein. The table has around 200,000 distinct CDR3 sequences, roughly two thirds seen once. This TCR was sampled from a human donor with aplastic anemia. J is TRBJ1-3 and V is TRBV7-6, with D possibly being TRBD1 (5 bases). The sample was sorted CD4+, CD8+, or CD8+CD57+ T cells (not recorded which) from PBMCs. In DNA, the CDR3 is TGTGCCAGCAGCTTCGGGGGGAACTCTGGAAACACCATATATTTT. It yields the protein CASSFGGNSGNTIYF.